This T cell receptor beta chain was captured by sequencing in a study of T cell changes during pregnancy in multiple sclerosis. V gave up 6 bases and J gave up 7 bases; unmatched junction bases: 7. Germline CDR1 and CDR2: MNHEY and SVGAGI. CDR3 length: 13 amino acids. Some clones are missing from TCRdb's copy, which holds only in-frame ones; the method was immunoSEQ multiplex PCR. Of roughly 48,000 clones in the sample, around 94% were seen once. This clonotype was obtained from a female donor with multiple sclerosis, enrolled in a pregnancy study. The input for sequencing was CD4+ T cells from peripheral blood mononuclear cells, taken in the first trimester of pregnancy. The chain combines TRBV6-5 with TRBJ1-1, with 8 bases identical to TRBD1. The CDR3 here is CASRGTGENEAFF. In DNA form, the CDR3 reads TGTGCCAGCAGGGGGACAGGAGAGAATGAAGCTTTCTTT.